This paragraph covers one T cell receptor beta chain sequence. Its antigen is as yet unknown. This sample stems from a study of T cell responses to AZD1222 COVID-19 vaccine. V was cut by 3 bases and J by 3 bases, with 8 bases left in between. The germline CDR1 and CDR2 sequences are SEHNR and FQNEAQ (reference sequence). The CDR3 covers 14 residues. The method was immunoSEQ multiplex PCR; TCRdb's version includes in-frame clones alone and lacks a portion of them. The sample shows 150,000 or so clones, about 88% of them seen only once. Study findings and constraints: Seropositivity was recorded at baseline in only a handful of AZD1222 recipients.

The sequencing used peripheral blood, collected on day 0 of AZD1222 vaccination. The TCR originated in an adult in good health. V gene TRBV7-9 combines with J gene TRBJ1-4; no clear D gene. The CDR3 loop reads CASSLGGANEKLFF. In DNA, the CDR3 is TGTGCCAGCAGCTTGGGAGGCGCTAATGAAAAACTGTTTTTT.